These 26 T cell receptor beta chains share one sample of origin, sequenced in a study of post-analysis software for immune sequencing data (dated by TCRdb to the mid-2010s). The paper's findings and limits, for the study overall: Patients showed significantly higher frequencies than controls for several TRBV segments, among them TRBV5-6, TRBV5-1 and TRBV20-1.

The method was PCR. Sequencing used an Illumina HiSeq 2500. To reduce PCR and sequencing biases, unique molecular identifiers were incorporated into the TCR beta cDNA libraries. TCRdb's own reprocessing of the public reads used fastp at Q25 and MiXCR and kept productive beta chains. Under each unique CDR3 protein, matching rows form one entry showing the most common genes and DNA. The table for this sample lists over 700,000 distinct CDR3 sequences; just under 30% of them were counted only once. The leading ten clones occupy approximately 0.6% of the sample. Their antigens remain unidentified. The sample was blood. The receptors come from a girl under 18 with multiple sclerosis.

Points on this clonotype: A much larger clone lies a single base off, so this may be a read error. The chain joins TRBV7-2 to TRBJ2-5, with D hard to call. The CDR3 spans 12 residues. Per germline, CDR1 SGHTA and CDR2 FQGNSA. CDR3 nucleotide sequence: TGTGCCGGCAGCTACCAACAGGAGACCCAGTACTTC. Its translation: CAGSYQQETQYF.

V and J are TRBV6-1 and TRBJ2-4; D is uncertain. TRBJ2-7 matches the DNA end more closely, so the J call is doubtful. This CDR3 contains 15 residues. Germline-derived CDR1 and CDR2 are MNHNS and SASEGT. The CDR3 nucleotides are TGTGCCAGCGGCGAACCCTTCCCTTATTACTACGAGCAGTACTTC. Its translation is CASGEPFPYYYEQYF.

Written as DNA, the CDR3 is TGTGCCAGCAGCCCGCCCCAGGGACTAGCGGGGCGCACAGATACGCAGTATTTT. It is translated as CASSPPQGLAGRTDTQYF. The chain recombines TRBV7-2 with TRBJ2-3; 13 nucleotides match TRBD2. The CDR3 spans 18 residues. The J segment lost 1 base and the V segment lost 5 bases, leaving 9 bases of the junction unmatched. CDR1 and CDR2 (germline): SGHTA, FQGNSA.

The CDR3 DNA sequence: TGTGCCAGCAGTCGGGGGAGCTTCGGGGCCAATGAGCAGTTCTTC. It codes for CASSRGSFGANEQFF. The chain carries TRBV6-5 and TRBJ2-1, with D possibly TRBD2 on 6 matching bases. V shed 5 bases and J shed 6 bases, with 17 bases lying between them. This CDR3 spans 15 amino acids. Germline V gene lookup returns CDR1 MNHEY and CDR2 SVGAGI.

This chain links TRBV28 with TRBJ1-2, with D unclear. The germline V and J ends were trimmed by 6 bases and 3 bases, with 14 bases remaining between them. The germline V gene has CDR1 MDHEN and CDR2 SYDVKM. The CDR3 has 14 amino acids. As DNA, the CDR3 is TGTGCCAGCAGCGACGCAGCAGCTTACTATGGCTACACCTTC. This encodes CASSDAAAYYGYTF.

This clonotype was found a few times. The gene calls are TRBV20-1 and TRBJ1-1; D gene ambiguous. This CDR3 is built from 13 residues. Deletions cut 4 bases from V and 11 bases from J, with 20 bases between. Per germline, CDR1 DFQATT and CDR2 SNEGSKA (reference sequence). The CDR3 sequence is CSAIRGSQRKAFF. The CDR3, as DNA: TGCAGTGCTATCCGCGGGTCCCAACGTAAGGCTTTCTTT.

This sequence joins TRBV12-3 or TRBV12-4 and TRBJ2-2, with D possibly TRBD1 on 5 matching bases. The length of the CDR3 is 15 residues. Written as DNA, the CDR3 is TGTGCGACCTGGGGCCTATACGCGAACACCGGGGAGCTGTTTTTT. Translated, it gives CATWGLYANTGELFF.

V and J are TRBV6-6 and TRBJ2-5; 8 nucleotides line up with TRBD1. Per germline, CDR1 MNHNY and CDR2 SVGAGI (reference sequence). The CDR3 extends over 13 amino acids. V shed 8 bases, J shed 2 bases, and the junction held 4 bases outside the gene matches. The CDR3 DNA follows: TGTGCCAGCTCGACAGGGGCACAAGAGACCCAGTACTTC. It codes for CASSTGAQETQYF.

The chain employs TRBV5-1 and TRBJ1-5; D perhaps matches TRBD1 (6 bases). Trimming took off 4 bases at V and 7 bases at J, with 21 bases between the two ends. Germline values: CDR1 SGHRS, CDR2 YFSETQ. The CDR3 runs 16 residues. DNA for the CDR3: TGCGCCAGCAGCCTCTCCGGGGCCGGAGGGGGACAGCCCCAGCATTTT. This encodes CASSLSGAGGGQPQHF.

The CDR3 protein is CASSRIAVYQETQYF. CDR3 DNA: TGTGCCAGCAGCCGGATAGCGGTGTACCAAGAGACCCAGTACTTC. The chain carries TRBV7-2 and TRBJ2-5; a weak D match, TRBD2 (6 bases). Trimming stripped 5 bases from V and 0 bases from J, with 13 bases between. CDR1 is SGHTA, CDR2 FQGNSA, per germline. This CDR3 contains 15 residues.

This chain connects TRBV27 to TRBJ2-7, with D tentatively TRBD1 or TRBD2 (5 bases each). This CDR3 contains 12 residues. Germline-derived CDR1 and CDR2 are MNHEY and SMNVEV (reference sequence). V lost 5 bases and J 5 bases, leaving 10 bases between the germline ends. The DNA for the CDR3 is TGTGCCAGCAGTACCGGGACGAACGAGCAGTACTTC. It codes for CASSTGTNEQYF.

The chain links TRBV5-1 to TRBJ2-4; 7 bases are shared with TRBD2. The V segment lost 4 bases and the J segment 0 bases; nucleotides outside the gene matches: 16. The CDR3 has 19 amino acids. The germline CDR1 and CDR2 sequences are SGHRS and YFSETQ. The CDR3 DNA reads TGCGCCAGCAGCCCCACCTTAGCGGGTACTTTACTAGCCAAAAACATTCAGTACTTC. This gives the protein CASSPTLAGTLLAKNIQYF.

This clonotype was counted only a few times. The chain has TRBV28 and TRBJ2-1, with D possibly TRBD1 on 5 matching bases. The V end lost 5 bases, the J end lost 15 bases, and 17 bases lay between the germline ends. Germline V gives CDR1 MDHEN, CDR2 SYDVKM. The CDR3 runs to 12 residues. CDR3 amino acids: CASSDANRGSFF. The CDR3 DNA sequence: TGTGCCAGCAGTGACGCGAATAGGGGATCGTTCTTC. Using reference TRBV28 and TRBJ2-1 for the parts outside the CDR3, the full variable domain is DVKVTQSSRYLVKRTGEKVFLECVQDMDHENMFWYRQDPGLGLRLIYFSYDVKMKEKGDIPEGYSVSREKKERFSLILESASTNQTSMYLCASSDANRGSFFGPGTRLTVL.

Only a few counts were recorded for this clonotype. V gene TRBV2 combines with J gene TRBJ1-2; D is unresolved. V lost 5 bases, J lost 7 bases, and 8 bases lay in between. Germline values: CDR1 SNHLY, CDR2 FYNNEI. This CDR3 has 11 amino acids. As DNA, the CDR3 is TGTGCCAGCAGTATTAACAGTGGCTACACCTTC. The encoded protein is CASSINSGYTF.

This clonotype turned up a few times. The V gene is TRBV2, the J gene TRBJ2-7; 8 bases match TRBD1. V dropped 7 bases and J dropped 6; count of bases not matched to a gene: 8. In germline, CDR1 is SNHLY, CDR2 FYNNEI. The CDR3 contains 13 residues. CDR3 sequence: CASIGQGKVEQYF. The CDR3 DNA follows: TGTGCCAGCATAGGACAGGGTAAGGTCGAGCAGTACTTC.

This clonotype has just a few counts. The chain employs TRBV20-1 and TRBJ2-3; tentatively, D is TRBD2 (5 bases). CDR1 DFQATT and CDR2 SNEGSKA come from the germline V gene (reference sequence). Trimming took off 3 bases at V and 4 bases at J, with 23 bases between the two ends. The CDR3 totals 17 residues. CDR3 residues: CSARAPPLGSRADTQYF. CDR3 DNA: TGCAGTGCTAGGGCCCCACCATTGGGGAGTCGGGCAGATACGCAGTATTTT.

V gene TRBV20-1 combines with J gene TRBJ2-1, with 11 bases aligning to TRBD2. Trimming cost V 3 bases and J 4 bases; bases outside gene matches: 2. There are 14 residues in the CDR3. Germline V CDR1 and CDR2: DFQATT, SNEGSKA (reference sequence). CDR3 nucleotides: TGCAGTGCTAGGCGACTAGCGGGGTACAATGAGCAGTTCTTC. Protein: CSARRLAGYNEQFF.

V usage is TRBV28 and J usage is TRBJ2-5, with TRBD2 identical over 7 bases. CDR1 and CDR2 from the germline V gene are MDHEN and SYDVKM. The V gene end was trimmed by 8 bases and the J gene end by 4 bases; junction bases not matched to a gene: 7. This CDR3 is 13 amino acids long. This CDR3 is CASVLAGVETQYF. In DNA form, the CDR3 reads TGTGCCAGCGTACTGGCGGGGGTAGAGACCCAGTACTTC.

This clonotype showed up just a few times. The chain combines TRBV27 with TRBJ2-5, with 7 bases aligning to TRBD1. CDR1 and CDR2 (germline): MNHEY, SMNVEV (reference sequence). The J segment lost 7 bases and the V segment lost 5 bases, leaving 1 base of the junction unmatched. The CDR3 loop spans 11 amino acids. The CDR3 is CASSQGVTQYF. The CDR3 DNA follows: TGTGCCAGCAGTCAGGGGGTGACCCAGTACTTC.

This clonotype was detected a few times. The genes are TRBV14 and TRBJ2-7; TRBD2 agrees at 7 bases. The CDR3 sequence is 15 residues long. The germline CDR1 and CDR2 sequences are SGHDN and FVKESK. Trimming took 1 base from V and 4 from J; bases not matched to a gene: 7. CDR3 region: CASSQGRGDLYEQYF. CDR3 in DNA: TGTGCCAGCAGCCAAGGACGGGGGGACTTATACGAGCAGTACTTC.

The chain uses TRBV7-2 and TRBJ2-4, with D perhaps matching TRBD2 (6 bases). Germline loops: CDR1 SGHTA, CDR2 FQGNSA. There are 13 residues in the CDR3. With 5 bases removed from V and 8 bases from J, the gap between germline ends came to 13 bases. CDR3 DNA sequence: TGTGCCAGCAGCCGTACTAGCAAGCACATTCAGTACTTC. Translating it yields CASSRTSKHIQYF. The full variable domain, in which reference TRBV7-2 and TRBJ2-4 provide the parts outside the CDR3, is GAGVSQSPSNKVTEKGKDVELRCDPISGHTALYWYRQSLGQGLEFLIYFQGNSAPDKSGLPSDRFSAERTGGSVSTLTIQRTQQEDSAVYLCASSRTSKHIQYFGAGTRLSVL.

The V call is TRBV13, the J call TRBJ2-1; 10 nucleotides match TRBD2. Per the germline V gene, CDR1 is PRHDT and CDR2 is FYEKMQ (reference sequence). There are 15 residues in the CDR3. The trim removed 7 bases at V and 1 base at J, leaving 4 bases unmatched. The CDR3 spells CASKKLAGSYNEQFF. The CDR3 DNA is TGTGCCAGCAAGAAACTAGCGGGGTCCTACAATGAGCAGTTCTTC.

The chain uses TRBV28 and TRBJ2-7, with TRBD2 matching over 13 bases. The J segment lost 1 base and the V segment lost 4 bases, leaving 10 bases of the junction unmatched. This CDR3 region has 18 residues. CDR1 and CDR2 from the germline V gene are MDHEN and SYDVKM. The CDR3 nucleotides read TGTGCCAGCAGTTACCCCATTTGGACTAGCGGGGGATCCTACGAGCAGTACTTC. Its protein product is CASSYPIWTSGGSYEQYF. Full variable domain (outside the CDR3, taken from reference TRBV28 and TRBJ2-7): DVKVTQSSRYLVKRTGEKVFLECVQDMDHENMFWYRQDPGLGLRLIYFSYDVKMKEKGDIPEGYSVSREKKERFSLILESASTNQTSMYLCASSYPIWTSGGSYEQYFGPGTRLTVT.

The rearrangement uses TRBV4-3 and TRBJ1-5; D not certain. In germline, CDR1 is LGHNA, CDR2 YSLEER. This CDR3 contains 15 residues. The V end lost 0 bases, the J end lost 6 bases, and 12 bases lay between the germline ends. DNA for the CDR3: TGCGCCAGCAGCCAAGAACCGGGAGCCTCTCAGCCCCAGCATTTT. This encodes CASSQEPGASQPQHF.

Comments on this clonotype: Germline is not matched at one junction end, which may reflect a read error. The chain links TRBV7-8 to TRBJ1-5; the D gene is possibly TRBD1 (5 bases). Germline V gives CDR1 SGHVS, CDR2 FQNEAQ. CDR3 length equals 18 residues. This CDR3 is CASSLGSWGFDSNQSQHF. Written as DNA, the CDR3 is TGTGCCAGCAGCTTAGGGTCGTGGGGGTTCGATAGCAATCAGTCCCAGCATTTT.

This clonotype was found many times. J is TRBJ1-1 and V is TRBV6-4; D ambiguous. From germline, CDR1 is MRHNA and CDR2 SNTAGT. This CDR3 spans 13 amino acids. Between the trimmed V and J ends, which lost 5 bases and 2 bases, there was a span of 9 bases. The CDR3 sequence is CASSREPNTEAFF. CDR3 in DNA: TGTGCCAGCAGTAGGGAGCCCAACACTGAAGCTTTCTTT.